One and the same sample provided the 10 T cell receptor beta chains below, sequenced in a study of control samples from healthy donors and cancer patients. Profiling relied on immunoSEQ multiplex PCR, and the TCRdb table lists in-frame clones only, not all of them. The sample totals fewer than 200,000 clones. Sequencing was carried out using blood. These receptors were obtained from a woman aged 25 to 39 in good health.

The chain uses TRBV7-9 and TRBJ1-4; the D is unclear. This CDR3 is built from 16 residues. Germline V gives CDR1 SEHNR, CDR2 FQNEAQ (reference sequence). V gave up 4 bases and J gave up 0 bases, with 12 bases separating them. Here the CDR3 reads CASSSTLGTTNEKLFF. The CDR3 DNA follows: TGTGCCAGCAGCTCGACCCTCGGGACAACTAATGAAAAACTGTTTTTT.

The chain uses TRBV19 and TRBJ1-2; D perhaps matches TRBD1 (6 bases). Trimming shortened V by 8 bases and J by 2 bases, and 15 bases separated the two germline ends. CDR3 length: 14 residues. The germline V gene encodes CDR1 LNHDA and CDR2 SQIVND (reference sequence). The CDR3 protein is CASRDQGRNYGYTF. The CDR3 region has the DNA TGTGCCAGTCGGGACCAGGGGAGGAACTATGGCTACACCTTC. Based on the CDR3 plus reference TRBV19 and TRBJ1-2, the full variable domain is DGGITQSPKYLFRKEGQNVTLSCEQNLNHDAMYWYRQDPGQGLRLIYYSQIVNDFQKGDIAEGYSVSREKKESFPLTVTSAQKNPTAFYLCASRDQGRNYGYTFGSGTRLTVV.

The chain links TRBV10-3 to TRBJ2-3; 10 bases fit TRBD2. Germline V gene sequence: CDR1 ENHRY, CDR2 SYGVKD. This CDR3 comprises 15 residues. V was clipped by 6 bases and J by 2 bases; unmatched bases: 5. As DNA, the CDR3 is TGTGCCATCAGGAGAGCGGGGGGGCCCACAGATACGCAGTATTTT. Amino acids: CAIRRAGGPTDTQYF.

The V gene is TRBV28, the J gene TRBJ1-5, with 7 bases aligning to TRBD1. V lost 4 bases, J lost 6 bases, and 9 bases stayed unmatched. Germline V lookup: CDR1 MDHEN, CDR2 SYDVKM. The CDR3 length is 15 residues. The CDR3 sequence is CASSSDRRGGQPQHF. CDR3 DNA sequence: TGTGCCAGCAGTTCGGACAGGAGGGGAGGTCAGCCCCAGCATTTT.

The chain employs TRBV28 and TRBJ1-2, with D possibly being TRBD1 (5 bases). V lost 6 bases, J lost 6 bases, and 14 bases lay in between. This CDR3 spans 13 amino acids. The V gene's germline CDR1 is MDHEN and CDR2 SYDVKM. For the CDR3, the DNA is TGTGCCAGCAGAGAGACAGTCACGAATGGCTACACCTTC. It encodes CASRETVTNGYTF.

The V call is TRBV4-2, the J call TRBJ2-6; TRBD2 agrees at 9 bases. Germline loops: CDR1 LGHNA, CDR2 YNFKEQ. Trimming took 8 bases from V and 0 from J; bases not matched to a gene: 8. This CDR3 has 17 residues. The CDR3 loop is CASGPSGVYSGANVLTF. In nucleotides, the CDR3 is TGTGCCAGCGGCCCTAGCGGGGTTTACTCTGGGGCCAACGTCCTGACTTTC.

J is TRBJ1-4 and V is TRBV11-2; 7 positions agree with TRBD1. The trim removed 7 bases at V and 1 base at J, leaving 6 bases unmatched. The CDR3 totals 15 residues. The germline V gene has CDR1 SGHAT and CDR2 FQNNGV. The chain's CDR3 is CASTFRQGTNEKLFF. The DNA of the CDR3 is TGTGCCAGCACCTTCCGACAGGGAACTAATGAAAAACTGTTTTTT. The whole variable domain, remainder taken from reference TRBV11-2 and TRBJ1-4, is EAGVAQSPRYKIIEKRQSVAFWCNPISGHATLYWYQQILGQGPKLLIQFQNNGVVDDSQLPKDRFSAERLKGVDSTLKIQPAKLEDSAVYLCASTFRQGTNEKLFFGSGTQLSVL.

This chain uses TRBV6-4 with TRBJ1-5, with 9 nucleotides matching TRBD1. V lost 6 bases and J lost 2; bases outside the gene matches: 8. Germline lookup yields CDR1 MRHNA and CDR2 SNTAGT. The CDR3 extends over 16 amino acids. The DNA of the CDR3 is TGTGCCAGCAGCCCCACAGGGGGCGTAGGCAATCAGCCCCAGCATTTT. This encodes CASSPTGGVGNQPQHF.

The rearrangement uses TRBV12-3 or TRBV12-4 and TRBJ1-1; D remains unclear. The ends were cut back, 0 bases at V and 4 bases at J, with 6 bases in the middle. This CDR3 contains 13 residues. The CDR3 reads CASSLAPRTEAFF. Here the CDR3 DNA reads TGTGCCAGCAGTTTAGCCCCTCGCACTGAAGCTTTCTTT.

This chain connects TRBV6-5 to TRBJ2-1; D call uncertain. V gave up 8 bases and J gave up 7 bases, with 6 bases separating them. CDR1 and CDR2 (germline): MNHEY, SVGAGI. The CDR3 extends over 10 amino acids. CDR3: CASGRNEQFF. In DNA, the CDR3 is TGTGCCAGCGGAAGGAATGAGCAGTTCTTC.